Shown below are 10 T cell receptor beta chains from a single sample sequenced in a study. Each CDR3 protein gets one entry after TCRdb re-called the 5' RACE reads with MiXCR. The sample carries about 5,900 distinct CDR3 sequences, 69% recorded once. Input material: memory CD4+ T cells sorted from a lymph node. Subset: memory CD4+ T cells, CD4+CD45RO+CD25-. The source of these receptors is a female donor with breast cancer.

The chain joins TRBV28 to TRBJ1-5; D not resolved. Germline V lookup: CDR1 MDHEN, CDR2 SYDVKM. The CDR3 totals 12 residues. V dropped 6 bases and J dropped 8 bases, with 11 bases sitting between them. The CDR3 coding sequence is TGTGCCAGCAGCCCGAGGGCTGAGCCCCAGCATTTT. It encodes CASSPRAEPQHF.

DNA for the CDR3: TGTGCCATCGGGAGCTTCGGTAGCGGGGGGAACACCGGGGAGCTGTTTTTT. Translation: CAIGSFGSGGNTGELFF. The chain joins TRBV10-3 to TRBJ2-2; 9 bases match TRBD2. The length of the CDR3 is 17 residues. Losses at the gene ends were 8 bases for V and 1 base for J; bases not matched to a gene: 11. Germline CDR1 reads ENHRY; CDR2 reads SYGVKD.

The genes are TRBV11-3 and TRBJ2-5; D uncertain. V dropped 4 bases and J dropped 4 bases, with 10 bases sitting between them. Germline-derived CDR1 and CDR2 are SGHNT and YENEEA. The CDR3 spans 13 residues. Written as DNA, the CDR3 is TGTGCCAGCAGCTCCCCCAACCCAGAGACCCAGTACTTC. This sequence encodes CASSSPNPETQYF. The full variable domain, its missing parts supplied by reference TRBV11-3 and TRBJ2-5, is EAGVVQSPRYKIIEKKQPVAFWCNPISGHNTLYWYLQNLGQGPELLIRYENEEAVDDSQLPKDRFSAERLKGVDSTLKIQPAELGDSAVYLCASSSPNPETQYFGPGTRLLVL.

The CDR3 DNA follows: TGCGCCAGCAGCTTAGGGAATATGAACACTGAAGCTTTCTTT. It codes for CASSLGNMNTEAFF. The V call is TRBV5-1, the J call TRBJ1-1; D unclear. The CDR3 runs 14 residues. Trimming shortened V by 2 bases and J by 0 bases, and 8 bases separated the two germline ends. From germline, CDR1 is SGHRS and CDR2 YFSETQ. The full variable domain, completed using reference TRBV5-1 and TRBJ1-1, is KAGVTQTPRYLIKTRGQQVTLSCSPISGHRSVSWYQQTPGQGLQFLFEYFSETQRNKGNFPGRFSGRQFSNSRSEMNVSTLELGDSALYLCASSLGNMNTEAFFGQGTRLTVV.

The CDR3 is CASSEGLGLAEETQYF. The CDR3 DNA follows: TGTGCCAGCAGCGAGGGGTTGGGACTAGCGGAAGAGACCCAGTACTTC. The rearrangement uses TRBV9 and TRBJ2-5; the match to TRBD2 covers 11 bases. This CDR3 is built from 16 residues. J lost 3 bases, V lost 3 bases, and 7 bases had no gene match. In germline, CDR1 is SGDLS, CDR2 YYNGEE.

This chain uses TRBV7-9 with TRBJ1-2; 9 bases line up with TRBD1. Germline lookup yields CDR1 SEHNR and CDR2 FQNEAQ (reference sequence). The CDR3 loop spans 13 amino acids. V was pared by 8 bases and J by 7 bases, with 8 bases of the junction left unmatched. CDR3 nucleotides: TGTGCCAGCGCCGGGGGGACAGGGTCTGGCTACACCTTC. Translation gives CASAGGTGSGYTF.

The chain employs TRBV29-1 and TRBJ2-3, with 12 bases that match TRBD2. Germline CDR1 is SQVTM and CDR2 is ANQGSEA. This CDR3 contains 14 residues. The junction had 5 bases not matched to a gene; V was cut back by 4 bases and J by 6 bases. CDR3 nucleotide sequence: TGCAGCGTTGGGACTAGCGGGGCTCAGGATACGCAGTATTTT. It encodes CSVGTSGAQDTQYF.

This clonotype was recorded once. CDR3 sequence reads: CSGSGLNQPQHF. Written as DNA, the CDR3 is TGCAGTGGATCGGGACTCAATCAGCCCCAGCATTTT. The genes are TRBV20-1 and TRBJ1-5; tentatively, D is TRBD1 (5 bases). The V end lost 7 bases, the J end lost 3 bases, and 10 bases lay between the germline ends. The CDR3 runs 12 residues. The V gene's germline CDR1 is DFQATT and CDR2 SNEGSKA (reference sequence).

The chain links TRBV4-1 to TRBJ1-1; D call uncertain. The CDR3 runs 14 residues. Trimming shortened V by 7 bases and J by 4 bases, and 16 bases separated the two germline ends. Germline CDR1 and CDR2: MGHRA and YSYEKL. Written as DNA, the CDR3 is TGCGCCAGCAACCTGAACCCGGTGGGCACTGAAGCTTTCTTT. Residues: CASNLNPVGTEAFF.

The chain is built from TRBV5-1 and TRBJ2-7; the match to TRBD1 covers 8 bases. Germline CDR1 is SGHRS and CDR2 is YFSETQ. V shed 3 bases, J shed 0 bases, and the junction held 5 bases outside the gene matches. This CDR3 spans 15 amino acids. The CDR3 nucleotides are TGCGCCAGCAGCTACACAGGGGGAGCCTCCTACGAGCAGTACTTC. As protein: CASSYTGGASYEQYF.